Following are 32 T cell receptor beta chains from one sample sequenced in a study of blood T cell repertoires in COVID-19. The assay was immunoSEQ multiplex PCR, and TCRdb's table has in-frame clones only and misses some. The sample includes about 130,000 clones, about four fifths of them seen just once. Sequenced input: peripheral blood. All receptors derive from a human donor in a cohort sampled during active COVID-19.

The gene calls are TRBV6-1 and TRBJ1-5; TRBD1 aligns across 7 bases. V shed 1 base and J 7 bases; nucleotides not matched to a gene: 7. The CDR3 runs to 15 residues. Germline assignment: CDR1 MNHNS and CDR2 SASEGT. CDR3 amino acids: CASSEVKGGGQPQHF. CDR3 DNA: TGTGCCAGCAGTGAAGTCAAAGGGGGCGGACAGCCCCAGCATTTT.

The J gene is TRBJ1-2, the V gene TRBV3-1 (or the pseudogene TRBV3-2); TRBD1 agrees at 9 bases. From germline, CDR1 is LGHDT and CDR2 YNNKEL (reference sequence). After removal of 4 bases from V and 4 bases from J, the junction contained 7 bases not matched to a gene. CDR3 size: 15 residues. CDR3 region: CASSPAGTGSYGYTF. CDR3 coding DNA: TGTGCCAGCAGCCCAGCCGGGACAGGGAGCTATGGCTACACCTTC.

V and J are TRBV15 and TRBJ2-1, with 10 bases fitting TRBD2. CDR1 is LNHNV and CDR2 is YYDKDF in the germline V gene (reference sequence). The V segment lost 2 bases and the J segment 7 bases; nucleotides outside the gene matches: 11. The CDR3 runs to 17 residues. Written as DNA, the CDR3 is TGTGCCACCAGCAGAACCCCCAGCGGGGGGGCATCAAATGAGCAGTTCTTC. Translation gives CATSRTPSGGASNEQFF.

This sequence joins TRBV12-3 or TRBV12-4 and TRBJ1-3, with unresolved D. With 3 bases removed from V and 4 bases from J, the gap between germline ends came to 7 bases. The CDR3 has 13 residues. Here the CDR3 reads CASSFFMGNTIYF. The CDR3 nucleotides read TGTGCCAGCAGTTTCTTTATGGGAAACACCATATATTTT.

This clone was seen only once. This chain uses TRBV10-2 with TRBJ2-3, with TRBD2 matching 12 bases. CDR3 size: 16 residues. The V gene's germline CDR1 is WSHSY and CDR2 SAAADI. V lost 6 bases, J lost 2 bases, and 6 bases stayed unmatched. This CDR3 reads CASSLAGGLFTDTQYF. In nucleotides, the CDR3 is TGCGCCAGCAGCCTAGCGGGGGGGTTATTCACAGATACGCAGTATTTT.

The J gene is TRBJ2-3, the V gene TRBV19; the match to TRBD2 covers 8 bases. The CDR3 extends over 15 amino acids. The germline V gene has CDR1 LNHDA and CDR2 SQIVND (reference sequence). With V trimmed by 3 bases and J by 4 bases, 6 bases remained unmatched. The CDR3 DNA is TGTGCCAGTAGTATTGGTCGGGGGGGCTCAGATACGCAGTATTTT. Protein sequence: CASSIGRGGSDTQYF.

J is TRBJ1-6 and V is TRBV5-1; no firm D call. V lost 4 bases and J lost 6, with 11 bases in between. The CDR3 runs 14 residues. Per germline, CDR1 SGHRS and CDR2 YFSETQ. CDR3: CASSEVLFNSPLHF. DNA of the CDR3: TGCGCCAGCAGCGAGGTCCTTTTTAATTCACCCCTCCACTTT.

This rearrangement joins TRBV5-1 to TRBJ2-5; D not resolved. Per the germline V gene, CDR1 is SGHRS and CDR2 is YFSETQ. With 1 base removed from V and 3 bases from J, the gap between germline ends came to 4 bases. The length of the CDR3 is 12 residues. CDR3 sequence (DNA): TGCGCCAGCAGCTTGCGAGAAGAGACCCAGTACTTC. Its translation: CASSLREETQYF.

The CDR3 spells CASRRGIQETQYF. CDR3 bases: TGCGCCAGCAGACGGGGGATCCAAGAGACCCAGTACTTC. V is TRBV5-1 and J is TRBJ2-5; possibly TRBD2 for D (6 bases). Germline assignment: CDR1 SGHRS and CDR2 YFSETQ. Trimming removed 5 bases at V and 1 base at J, with 9 bases between. The CDR3 consists of 13 residues.

The V and J genes are TRBV4-1 and TRBJ2-7; D remains unclear. The CDR3 is 15 amino acids. Germline V gene sequence: CDR1 MGHRA, CDR2 YSYEKL. V was shortened by 0 bases and J by 3 bases, with 12 bases between the two germline ends. The CDR3 sequence: CASSQDQAPFYEQYF. The CDR3 bases are TGCGCCAGCAGCCAAGATCAGGCTCCTTTCTACGAGCAGTACTTC.

This clone was detected only once. The rearrangement joins TRBV6-5 to TRBJ2-3; the D gene is possibly TRBD1 (6 bases). The CDR3 runs 13 residues. V was trimmed by 7 bases and J by 3 bases, leaving 11 bases between them. Germline-derived CDR1 and CDR2 are MNHEY and SVGAGI. The CDR3 nucleotides are TGTGCCAGCACAGGGGACCTGACAGATACGCAGTATTTT. Its translation: CASTGDLTDTQYF.

CDR3 amino acids: CASSPLTGGEETQYF. In nucleotides, the CDR3 is TGCGCCAGCAGCCCGCTGACTGGTGGGGAGGAGACCCAGTACTTC. The rearrangement links TRBV5-1 to TRBJ2-5, with D possibly being TRBD2 (5 bases). The CDR3 loop spans 15 amino acids. From germline, CDR1 is SGHRS and CDR2 YFSETQ. Trimming cost V 4 bases and J 5 bases, with 18 bases left between them. The complete variable domain, with remaining parts taken from reference TRBV5-1 and TRBJ2-5, reads KAGVTQTPRYLIKTRGQQVTLSCSPISGHRSVSWYQQTPGQGLQFLFEYFSETQRNKGNFPGRFSGRQFSNSRSEMNVSTLELGDSALYLCASSPLTGGEETQYFGPGTRLLVL.

CDR3 sequence: CASSIADSRTDTQYF. CDR3 nucleotide sequence: TGTGCCAGTAGTATCGCCGACTCCCGCACAGATACGCAGTATTTT. The chain couples TRBV19 to TRBJ2-3; D gene unclear. Trimming took off 3 bases at V and 1 base at J, with 11 bases between the two ends. Germline-derived CDR1 and CDR2 are LNHDA and SQIVND (reference sequence). The CDR3 runs to 15 residues.

This clone was observed a handful of times. This chain joins TRBV11-2 and TRBJ2-5; weak D call: TRBD1 (7 bases). This CDR3 spans 15 amino acids. Germline values: CDR1 SGHAT, CDR2 FQNNGV. The V end was cut by 5 bases, the J end by 3 bases, with 16 bases between. The CDR3 region is CASSQWRGPKETQYF. The DNA for the CDR3 is TGTGCCAGCAGCCAATGGAGGGGGCCGAAAGAGACCCAGTACTTC.

This chain uses TRBV13 with TRBJ2-1; 10 positions agree with TRBD1. The CDR3 runs 17 residues. Germline-derived CDR1 and CDR2 are PRHDT and FYEKMQ (reference sequence). Losses at the gene ends were 2 bases for V and 5 bases for J; bases not matched to a gene: 9. CDR3 in amino acids: CASSLMKGDRGHNEQFF. The DNA for the CDR3 is TGTGCCAGCAGCTTAATGAAGGGGGACAGGGGACACAATGAGCAGTTCTTC.

The V and J genes are TRBV18 and TRBJ2-1; 9 bases map to TRBD2. V trimming: 4 bases; J trimming: 0 bases; junction bases outside the gene matches: 4. Germline loops: CDR1 KGHSH, CDR2 LQKENI. There are 16 residues in the CDR3. Written as DNA, the CDR3 is TGTGCCAGCTCACTGAATAGCGGGAGCTCCTACAATGAGCAGTTCTTC. Amino acid sequence: CASSLNSGSSYNEQFF.

The chain is built from TRBV29-1 and TRBJ1-1; perhaps TRBD1 as D (5 bases). The germline CDR1 and CDR2 sequences are SQVTM and ANQGSEA. This CDR3 has 13 residues. The V end lost 1 base, the J end lost 1 base, and 7 bases lay between the germline ends. CDR3 protein: CSVEVDRNTEAFF. The CDR3 nucleotides are TGCAGCGTTGAAGTTGACAGGAACACTGAAGCTTTCTTT.

The V gene is TRBV5-1, the J gene TRBJ2-5, with 7 nucleotides matching TRBD2. The germline V gene encodes CDR1 SGHRS and CDR2 YFSETQ. V was clipped by 7 bases and J by 5 bases; unmatched bases: 11. The length of the CDR3 is 14 residues. DNA for the CDR3: TGCGCCAGCGGAGGAGCGGGGCCGGGGGAGACCCAGTACTTC. Residues: CASGGAGPGETQYF.

The gene calls are TRBV30 and TRBJ1-1, with D tentatively TRBD1 (5 bases). In germline, CDR1 is GTSNPN, CDR2 SVGIG (reference sequence). V shed 0 bases and J shed 10 bases, with 18 bases lying between them. The CDR3 is 14 residues long. The CDR3 nucleotides read TGTGCCTGGAGTGTACTGGGAACCGGAAGGGGAGCTTTCTTT. Encoded protein: CAWSVLGTGRGAFF.

This clone has a count of ten or more. The chain uses TRBV6-5 and TRBJ2-7; D gene unclear. The V gene's germline CDR1 is MNHEY and CDR2 SVGAGI. The V end was cut by 4 bases, the J end by 7 bases, with 11 bases between. The length of the CDR3 is 12 residues. The CDR3, as DNA: TGTGCCAGCAGTTCCCACGCTAATGAGCAGTACTTC. Protein: CASSSHANEQYF.

The chain is built from TRBV30 and TRBJ1-3, with D unresolved. CDR1 GTSNPN and CDR2 SVGIG come from the germline V gene (reference sequence). The CDR3 covers 15 residues. The V and J ends lost 7 bases and 0 bases respectively, with 16 bases between them. The CDR3 coding sequence is TGTGCCTACACTACTCAGCTTCCCTCTGGAAACACCATATATTTT. This codes for CAYTTQLPSGNTIYF.

The chain joins TRBV6-6 to TRBJ2-7; TRBD2 agrees at 8 bases. Trimming cost V 2 bases and J 3 bases; bases outside gene matches: 3. This CDR3 region has 14 residues. Germline V lookup: CDR1 MNHNY, CDR2 SVGAGI (reference sequence). The chain's CDR3 is CASSYGGGFYEQYF. The CDR3, as DNA: TGTGCCAGCAGTTACGGCGGGGGGTTCTACGAGCAGTACTTC.

The V gene is TRBV20-1, the J gene TRBJ2-7; D is ambiguous. Trimming stripped 3 bases from V and 1 base from J, with 4 bases between. This CDR3 is built from 11 residues. The germline CDR1 and CDR2 sequences are DFQATT and SNEGSKA (reference sequence). CDR3 bases: TGCAGTGCTAGCCTTTCCTACGAGCAGTACTTC. Protein: CSASLSYEQYF.

The chain couples TRBV3-1 (or the pseudogene TRBV3-2) to TRBJ1-2; no clear D gene. The CDR3 sequence is 13 residues long. Trimming took off 4 bases at V and 2 bases at J, with 8 bases between the two ends. Germline values: CDR1 LGHDT, CDR2 YNNKEL (reference sequence). The CDR3 nucleotides are TGTGCCAGCAGCCGGGAGAGGAACTATGGCTACACCTTC. As protein: CASSRERNYGYTF.

The J gene is TRBJ2-1, the V gene TRBV19, with TRBD2 matching over 10 bases. V dropped 7 bases and J dropped 5; count of bases not matched to a gene: 8. The CDR3 contains 15 residues. In germline, CDR1 is LNHDA, CDR2 SQIVND (reference sequence). CDR3 DNA: TGTGCCAGTAACCATCGGCTAGCGGGGGACAATGAGCAGTTCTTC. Translating it yields CASNHRLAGDNEQFF. Using reference TRBV19 and TRBJ2-1 for the parts outside the CDR3, the full variable domain is DGGITQSPKYLFRKEGQNVTLSCEQNLNHDAMYWYRQDPGQGLRLIYYSQIVNDFQKGDIAEGYSVSREKKESFPLTVTSAQKNPTAFYLCASNHRLAGDNEQFFGPGTRLTVL.

CDR3 amino acids: CASSLVRTGGSLAKNIQYF. The CDR3 DNA follows: TGTGCCAGCAGCTTAGTAAGGACAGGGGGCTCACTAGCCAAAAACATTCAGTACTTC. The J gene is TRBJ2-4, the V gene TRBV7-2; TRBD1 agrees at 11 bases. V lost 1 base, J lost 0 bases, and 8 bases stayed unmatched. Germline V CDR1 and CDR2: SGHTA, FQGNSA. The CDR3 length is 19 residues.

This chain connects TRBV5-1 to TRBJ2-3; 8 bases align to TRBD2. Trimming cost V 4 bases and J 3 bases; bases outside gene matches: 7. CDR3 length: 15 residues. Germline loops: CDR1 SGHRS, CDR2 YFSETQ. CDR3 sequence: CASSPRPGGTDTQYF. CDR3 nucleotides: TGCGCCAGCAGCCCCCGACCGGGGGGGACAGATACGCAGTATTTT.

V gene TRBV6-5 combines with J gene TRBJ1-2, with 7 bases aligning to TRBD1. Trimming removed 8 bases from V and 9 bases from J; junction bases left unmatched: 9. Germline V gene lookup returns CDR1 MNHEY and CDR2 SVGAGI. The CDR3 is 12 amino acids. The CDR3 nucleotides are TGTGCCAGCCAGGGGGGCAAGTATAGCTACACCTTC. Protein sequence: CASQGGKYSYTF.

The chain employs TRBV5-1 and TRBJ2-7, with D unclear. Trimming removed 0 bases from V and 3 bases from J, with 13 bases in between. The CDR3 sequence is 15 residues long. CDR1 is SGHRS and CDR2 is YFSETQ in the germline V gene. CDR3 in DNA: TGCGCCAGCAGCTTGGATCCGGGTTCGGACTACGAGCAGTACTTC. This translates into CASSLDPGSDYEQYF.

This chain links TRBV6-6 with TRBJ1-6; 7 positions agree with TRBD1. The V gene end was trimmed by 7 bases and the J gene end by 8 bases; junction bases not matched to a gene: 8. The CDR3 is made up of 14 amino acids. Germline lookup yields CDR1 MNHNY and CDR2 SVGAGI (reference sequence). The CDR3 protein is CASTPDRVHSPLHF. In nucleotides, the CDR3 is TGTGCCAGCACCCCCGACAGGGTTCATTCACCCCTCCACTTT.

The chain couples TRBV18 to TRBJ2-2, with TRBD1 as a possible D gene (6 bases). Germline V gene data show CDR1 as KGHSH and CDR2 as LQKENI. V was trimmed by 3 bases and J by 1 base, leaving 9 bases between them. CDR3 length: 15 amino acids. The CDR3 loop reads CASSPRGLNTGELFF. The CDR3 DNA is TGTGCCAGCTCACCCAGGGGCTTGAACACCGGGGAGCTGTTTTTT.

A remark on this clone: One junction end does not reproduce the germline sequence, and a read error may be involved. The V gene is TRBV3-1 (or the pseudogene TRBV3-2), the J gene TRBJ1-2; tentative D call: TRBD1 (5 bases). The CDR3 covers 13 residues. Germline CDR1 LGHDT, CDR2 YNNKEL (reference sequence). The CDR3 DNA sequence: TGTGCCAGCAGTCAAGCGGGGGATCACGGCTACACCTTC. As protein: CASSQAGDHGYTF.